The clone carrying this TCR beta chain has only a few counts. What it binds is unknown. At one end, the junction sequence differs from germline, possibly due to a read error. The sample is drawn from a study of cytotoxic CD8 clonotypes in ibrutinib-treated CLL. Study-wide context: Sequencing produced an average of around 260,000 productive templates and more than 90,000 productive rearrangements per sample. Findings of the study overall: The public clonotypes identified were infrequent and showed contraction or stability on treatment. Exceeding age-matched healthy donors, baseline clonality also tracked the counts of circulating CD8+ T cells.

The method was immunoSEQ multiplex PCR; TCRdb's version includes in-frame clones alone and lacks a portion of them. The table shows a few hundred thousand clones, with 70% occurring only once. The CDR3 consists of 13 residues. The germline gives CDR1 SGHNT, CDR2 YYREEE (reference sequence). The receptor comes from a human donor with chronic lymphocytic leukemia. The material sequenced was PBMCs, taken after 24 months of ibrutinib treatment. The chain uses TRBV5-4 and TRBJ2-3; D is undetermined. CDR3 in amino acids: CASRLEVLDTQYF. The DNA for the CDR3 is TGTGCCAGCAGATTGGAAGTGTTGGATACGCAGTATTTT.